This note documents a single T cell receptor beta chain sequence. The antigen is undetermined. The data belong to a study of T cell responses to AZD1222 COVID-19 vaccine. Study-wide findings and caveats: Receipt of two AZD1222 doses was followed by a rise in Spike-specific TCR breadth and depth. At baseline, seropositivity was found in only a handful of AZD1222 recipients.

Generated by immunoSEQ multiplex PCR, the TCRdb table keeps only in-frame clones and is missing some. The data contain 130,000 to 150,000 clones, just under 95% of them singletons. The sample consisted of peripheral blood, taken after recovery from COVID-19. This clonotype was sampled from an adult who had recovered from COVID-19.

CDR3 bases: TGTGCCACCAGCCCACGACAGGGATCGGCTGAAGCTTTCTTT. Amino acids: CATSPRQGSAEAFF. The rearrangement uses TRBV15 and TRBJ1-1, with TRBD1 matching over 7 bases. The CDR3 loop spans 14 amino acids. Germline-derived CDR1 and CDR2 are LNHNV and YYDKDF (reference sequence). J lost 6 bases, V lost 5 bases, and 9 bases had no gene match.